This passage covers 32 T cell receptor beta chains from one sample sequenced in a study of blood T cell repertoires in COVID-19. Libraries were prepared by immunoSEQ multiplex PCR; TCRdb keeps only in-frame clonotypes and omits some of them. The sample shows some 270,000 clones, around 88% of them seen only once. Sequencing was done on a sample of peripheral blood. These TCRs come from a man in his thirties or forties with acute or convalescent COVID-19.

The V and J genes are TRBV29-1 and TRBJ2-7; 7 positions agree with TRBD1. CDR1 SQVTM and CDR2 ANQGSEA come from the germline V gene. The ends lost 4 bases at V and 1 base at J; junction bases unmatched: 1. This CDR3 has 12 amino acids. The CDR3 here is CSVGTGSYEQYF. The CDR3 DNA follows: TGCAGCGTTGGGACAGGATCCTACGAGCAGTACTTC.

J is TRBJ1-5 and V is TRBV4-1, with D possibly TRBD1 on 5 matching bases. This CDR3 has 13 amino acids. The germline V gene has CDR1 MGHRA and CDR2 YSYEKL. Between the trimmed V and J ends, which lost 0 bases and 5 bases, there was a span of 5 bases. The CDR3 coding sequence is TGCGCCAGCAGCCAAGACAGGGATCAGCCCCAGCATTTT. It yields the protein CASSQDRDQPQHF.

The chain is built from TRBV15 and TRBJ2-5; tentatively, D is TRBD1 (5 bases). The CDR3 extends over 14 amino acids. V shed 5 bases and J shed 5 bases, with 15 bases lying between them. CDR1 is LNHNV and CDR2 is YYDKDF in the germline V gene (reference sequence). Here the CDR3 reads CATSSSAKGETQYF. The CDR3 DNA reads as TGTGCCACCAGCTCTTCGGCCAAGGGGGAGACCCAGTACTTC.

CDR3 DNA sequence: TGTGCCAGCAGCCCACCCGGGACTAGAGAGACCCAGTACTTC. Its translation is CASSPPGTRETQYF. The genes are TRBV11-2 and TRBJ2-5; 8 nucleotides line up with TRBD2. V shed 5 bases, J shed 4 bases, and the junction held 6 bases outside the gene matches. The CDR3 totals 14 residues. CDR1 and CDR2 (germline): SGHAT, FQNNGV.

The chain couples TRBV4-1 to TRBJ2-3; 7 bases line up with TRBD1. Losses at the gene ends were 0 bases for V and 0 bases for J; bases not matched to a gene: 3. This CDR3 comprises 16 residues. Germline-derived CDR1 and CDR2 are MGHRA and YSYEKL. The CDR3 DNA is TGCGCCAGCAGCCAAGACAACAGGGGCAGCACAGATACGCAGTATTTT. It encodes CASSQDNRGSTDTQYF.

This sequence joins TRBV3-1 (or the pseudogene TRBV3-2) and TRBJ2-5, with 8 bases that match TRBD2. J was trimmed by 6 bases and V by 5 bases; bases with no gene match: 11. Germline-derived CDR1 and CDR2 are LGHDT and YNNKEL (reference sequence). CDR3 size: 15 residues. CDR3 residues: CASSSGTSFLKTQYF. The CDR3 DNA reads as TGTGCCAGCAGCTCCGGGACTAGTTTTCTAAAGACCCAGTACTTC.

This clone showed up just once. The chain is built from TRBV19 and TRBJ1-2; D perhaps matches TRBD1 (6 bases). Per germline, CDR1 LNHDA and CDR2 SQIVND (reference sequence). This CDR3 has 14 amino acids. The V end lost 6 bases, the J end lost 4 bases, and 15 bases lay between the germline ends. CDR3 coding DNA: TGTGCCAGTAGGGGGGCGACAGGTACCTATGGCTACACCTTC. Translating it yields CASRGATGTYGYTF.

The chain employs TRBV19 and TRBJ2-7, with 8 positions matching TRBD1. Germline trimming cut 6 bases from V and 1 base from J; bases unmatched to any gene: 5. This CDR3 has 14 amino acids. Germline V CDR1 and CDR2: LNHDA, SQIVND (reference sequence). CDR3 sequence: CASRRTGNSYEQYF. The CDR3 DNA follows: TGTGCCAGTAGACGGACAGGGAATTCCTACGAGCAGTACTTC. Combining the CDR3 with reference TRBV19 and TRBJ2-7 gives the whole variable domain DGGITQSPKYLFRKEGQNVTLSCEQNLNHDAMYWYRQDPGQGLRLIYYSQIVNDFQKGDIAEGYSVSREKKESFPLTVTSAQKNPTAFYLCASRRTGNSYEQYFGPGTRLTVT.

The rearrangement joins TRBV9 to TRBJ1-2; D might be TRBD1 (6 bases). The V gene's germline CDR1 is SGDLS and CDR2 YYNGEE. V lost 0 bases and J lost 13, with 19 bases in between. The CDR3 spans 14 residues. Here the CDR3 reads CASSVVVVGAKVTF. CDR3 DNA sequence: TGTGCCAGCAGCGTAGTAGTGGTGGGGGCGAAGGTCACCTTC.

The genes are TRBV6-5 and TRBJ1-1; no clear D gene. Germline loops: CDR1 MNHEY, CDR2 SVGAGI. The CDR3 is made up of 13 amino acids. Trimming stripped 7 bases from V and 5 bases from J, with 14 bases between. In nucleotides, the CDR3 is TGTGCCAGCACCCCTTCAAGAGGAACTGAAGCTTTCTTT. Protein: CASTPSRGTEAFF.

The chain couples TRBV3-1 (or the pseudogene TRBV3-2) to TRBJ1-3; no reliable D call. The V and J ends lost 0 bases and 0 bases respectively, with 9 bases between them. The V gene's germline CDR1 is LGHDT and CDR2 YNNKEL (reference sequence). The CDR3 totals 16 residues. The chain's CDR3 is CASSQEGPNSGNTIYF. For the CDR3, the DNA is TGTGCCAGCAGCCAAGAGGGCCCAAACTCTGGAAACACCATATATTTT.

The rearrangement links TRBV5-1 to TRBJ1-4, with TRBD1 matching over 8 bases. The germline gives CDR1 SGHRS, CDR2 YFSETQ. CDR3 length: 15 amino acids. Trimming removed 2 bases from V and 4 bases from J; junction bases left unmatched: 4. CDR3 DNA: TGCGCCAGCAGCTTCGGGGGACAGGTTAATGAAAAACTGTTTTTT. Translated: CASSFGGQVNEKLFF.

The chain's CDR3 is CASSPKTDPKEYF. The CDR3 DNA follows: TGTGCCAGCAGTCCAAAGACAGACCCTAAGGAGTACTTC. This chain connects TRBV6-6 to TRBJ2-4, with D perhaps TRBD1 (5 bases). The V gene's germline CDR1 is MNHNY and CDR2 SVGAGI (reference sequence). Trimming cost V 5 bases and J 14 bases, with 19 bases left between them. The CDR3 totals 13 residues.

In DNA, the CDR3 is TGTGCCAGCAGTTATCCAGCGGGAATTACTAGCACAGATACGCAGTATTTT. This sequence encodes CASSYPAGITSTDTQYF. J is TRBJ2-3 and V is TRBV6-2 or TRBV6-3, with 7 bases that match TRBD2. The CDR3 sequence is 17 residues long. Germline lookup yields CDR1 MNHEY and CDR2 SVGEGT. V gave up 3 bases and J gave up 0 bases; unmatched junction bases: 9.

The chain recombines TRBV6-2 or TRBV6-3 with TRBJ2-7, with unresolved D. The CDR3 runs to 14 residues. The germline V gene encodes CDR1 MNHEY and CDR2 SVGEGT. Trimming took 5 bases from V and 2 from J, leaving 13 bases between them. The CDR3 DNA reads TGTGCCAGCAGTCACTTTTTGTCAACCTACGAGCAGTACTTC. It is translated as CASSHFLSTYEQYF.

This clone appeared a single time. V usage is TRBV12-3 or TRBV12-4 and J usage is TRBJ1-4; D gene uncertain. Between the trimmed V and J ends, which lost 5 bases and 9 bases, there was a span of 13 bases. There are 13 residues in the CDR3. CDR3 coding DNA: TGTGCCAGCAGTGCCCGGAGGCTACAAAAACTGTTTTTT. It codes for CASSARRLQKLFF.

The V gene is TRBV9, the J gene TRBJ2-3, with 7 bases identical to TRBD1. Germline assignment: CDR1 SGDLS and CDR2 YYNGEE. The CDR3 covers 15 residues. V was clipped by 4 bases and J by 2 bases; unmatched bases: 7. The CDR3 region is CASSTRQGFTDTQYF. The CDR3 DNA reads TGTGCCAGCAGCACCAGACAGGGTTTCACAGATACGCAGTATTTT.

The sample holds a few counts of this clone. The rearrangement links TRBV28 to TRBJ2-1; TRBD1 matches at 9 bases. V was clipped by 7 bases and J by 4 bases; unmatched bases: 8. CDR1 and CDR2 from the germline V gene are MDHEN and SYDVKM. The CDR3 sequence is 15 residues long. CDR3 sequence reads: CASTTLGTGYNEQFF. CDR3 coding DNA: TGTGCCAGCACCACCCTAGGGACAGGGTACAATGAGCAGTTCTTC.

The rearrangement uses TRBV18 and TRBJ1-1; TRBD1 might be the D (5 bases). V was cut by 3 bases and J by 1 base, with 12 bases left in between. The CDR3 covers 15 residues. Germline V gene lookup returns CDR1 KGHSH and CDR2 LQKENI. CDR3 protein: CASSPQGFSNTEAFF. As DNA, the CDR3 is TGTGCCAGCTCACCTCAGGGATTTTCGAACACTGAAGCTTTCTTT.

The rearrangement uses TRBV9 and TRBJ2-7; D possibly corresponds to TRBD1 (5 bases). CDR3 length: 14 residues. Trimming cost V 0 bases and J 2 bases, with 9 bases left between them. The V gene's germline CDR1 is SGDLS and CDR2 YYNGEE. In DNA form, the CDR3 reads TGTGCCAGCAGCGTAGCCCAGGGCCCCTACGAGCAGTACTTC. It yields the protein CASSVAQGPYEQYF.

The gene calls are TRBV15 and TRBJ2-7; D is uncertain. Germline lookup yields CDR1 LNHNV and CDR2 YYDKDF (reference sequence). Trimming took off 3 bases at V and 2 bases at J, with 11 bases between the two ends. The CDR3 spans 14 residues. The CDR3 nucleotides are TGTGCCACCAGCAGGATTGACAATCCCTACGAGCAGTACTTC. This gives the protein CATSRIDNPYEQYF.

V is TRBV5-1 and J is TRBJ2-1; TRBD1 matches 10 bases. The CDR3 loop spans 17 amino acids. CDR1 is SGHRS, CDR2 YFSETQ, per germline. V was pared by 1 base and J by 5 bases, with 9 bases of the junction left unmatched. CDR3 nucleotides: TGCGCCAGCAGCTTGACCAGCCGGGACAGGGGAAACAATGAGCAGTTCTTC. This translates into CASSLTSRDRGNNEQFF.

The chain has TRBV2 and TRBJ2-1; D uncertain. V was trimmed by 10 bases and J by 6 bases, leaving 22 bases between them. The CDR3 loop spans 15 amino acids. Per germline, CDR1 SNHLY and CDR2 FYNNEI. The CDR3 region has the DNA TGTGCCACCTCACTTCAGGCCAAAGTGACCAATGAGCAGTTCTTC. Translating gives CATSLQAKVTNEQFF.

The CDR3 DNA follows: TGTGCCAGCAGCTTGGGCGGCCTAAACGCGTATGGCTACACCTTC. Translated, it gives CASSLGGLNAYGYTF. This chain connects TRBV5-5 to TRBJ1-2, with D uncertain. V was clipped by 0 bases and J by 5 bases, with 14 bases between them. The CDR3 sequence is 15 residues long. The germline V gene has CDR1 SGHKS and CDR2 YYEKEE (reference sequence).

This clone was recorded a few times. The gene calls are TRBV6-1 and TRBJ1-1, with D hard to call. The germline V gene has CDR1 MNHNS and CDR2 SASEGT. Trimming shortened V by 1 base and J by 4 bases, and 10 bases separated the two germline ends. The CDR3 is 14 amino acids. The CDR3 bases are TGTGCCAGCAGTGAAGTTGAGGGCCGCACTGAAGCTTTCTTT. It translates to CASSEVEGRTEAFF.

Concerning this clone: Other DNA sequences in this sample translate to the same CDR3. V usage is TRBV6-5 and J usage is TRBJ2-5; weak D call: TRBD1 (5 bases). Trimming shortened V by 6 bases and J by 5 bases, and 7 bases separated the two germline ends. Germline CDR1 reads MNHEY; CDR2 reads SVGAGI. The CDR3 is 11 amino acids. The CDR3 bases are TGTGCCAGCAGGGGGCGGGAGACCCAGTACTTC. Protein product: CASRGRETQYF.

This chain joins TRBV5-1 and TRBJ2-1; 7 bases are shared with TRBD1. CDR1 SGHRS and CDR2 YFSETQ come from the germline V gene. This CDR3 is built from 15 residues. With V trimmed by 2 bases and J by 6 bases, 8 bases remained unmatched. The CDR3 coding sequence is TGCGCCAGCAGCTTAGGAGAGGGGGCTTTCAATGAGCAGTTCTTC. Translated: CASSLGEGAFNEQFF. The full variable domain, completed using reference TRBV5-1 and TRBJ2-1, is KAGVTQTPRYLIKTRGQQVTLSCSPISGHRSVSWYQQTPGQGLQFLFEYFSETQRNKGNFPGRFSGRQFSNSRSEMNVSTLELGDSALYLCASSLGEGAFNEQFFGPGTRLTVL.

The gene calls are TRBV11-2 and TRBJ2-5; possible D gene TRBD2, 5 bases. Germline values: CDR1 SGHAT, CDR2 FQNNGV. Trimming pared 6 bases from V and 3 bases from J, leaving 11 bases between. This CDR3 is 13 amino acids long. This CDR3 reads CASSRLREETQYF. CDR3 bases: TGTGCCAGCAGTCGGTTGCGGGAAGAGACCCAGTACTTC.

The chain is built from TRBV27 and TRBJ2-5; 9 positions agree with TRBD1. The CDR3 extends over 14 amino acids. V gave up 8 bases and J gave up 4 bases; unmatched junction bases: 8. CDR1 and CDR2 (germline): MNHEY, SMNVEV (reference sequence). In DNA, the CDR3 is TGTGCCAGCGGATCCACAGGGGGCGTAGAGACCCAGTACTTC. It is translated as CASGSTGGVETQYF.

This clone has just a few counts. CDR3 DNA: TGTGCCAGTAGTGTCGAACCGGGACAACAATTGTACTATGGCTACACCTTC. Its translation is CASSVEPGQQLYYGYTF. The chain carries TRBV19 and TRBJ1-2; a weak D match, TRBD1 (6 bases). The germline V and J ends were trimmed by 5 bases and 3 bases, with 22 bases remaining between them. Per the germline V gene, CDR1 is LNHDA and CDR2 is SQIVND (reference sequence). The CDR3 is 17 residues long.

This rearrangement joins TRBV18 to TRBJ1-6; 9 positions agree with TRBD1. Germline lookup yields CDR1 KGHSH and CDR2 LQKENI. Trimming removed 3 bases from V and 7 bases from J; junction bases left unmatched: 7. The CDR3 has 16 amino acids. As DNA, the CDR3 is TGTGCCAGCTCACCTGGGACAGGGACTATAAATTCACCCCTCCACTTT. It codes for CASSPGTGTINSPLHF.

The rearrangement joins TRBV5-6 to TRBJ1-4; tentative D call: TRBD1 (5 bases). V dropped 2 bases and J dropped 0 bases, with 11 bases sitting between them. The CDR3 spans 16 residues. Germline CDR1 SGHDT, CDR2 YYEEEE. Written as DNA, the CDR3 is TGTGCCAGCAGCTTTGGGGCCACTGCAACTAATGAAAAACTGTTTTTT. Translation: CASSFGATATNEKLFF.